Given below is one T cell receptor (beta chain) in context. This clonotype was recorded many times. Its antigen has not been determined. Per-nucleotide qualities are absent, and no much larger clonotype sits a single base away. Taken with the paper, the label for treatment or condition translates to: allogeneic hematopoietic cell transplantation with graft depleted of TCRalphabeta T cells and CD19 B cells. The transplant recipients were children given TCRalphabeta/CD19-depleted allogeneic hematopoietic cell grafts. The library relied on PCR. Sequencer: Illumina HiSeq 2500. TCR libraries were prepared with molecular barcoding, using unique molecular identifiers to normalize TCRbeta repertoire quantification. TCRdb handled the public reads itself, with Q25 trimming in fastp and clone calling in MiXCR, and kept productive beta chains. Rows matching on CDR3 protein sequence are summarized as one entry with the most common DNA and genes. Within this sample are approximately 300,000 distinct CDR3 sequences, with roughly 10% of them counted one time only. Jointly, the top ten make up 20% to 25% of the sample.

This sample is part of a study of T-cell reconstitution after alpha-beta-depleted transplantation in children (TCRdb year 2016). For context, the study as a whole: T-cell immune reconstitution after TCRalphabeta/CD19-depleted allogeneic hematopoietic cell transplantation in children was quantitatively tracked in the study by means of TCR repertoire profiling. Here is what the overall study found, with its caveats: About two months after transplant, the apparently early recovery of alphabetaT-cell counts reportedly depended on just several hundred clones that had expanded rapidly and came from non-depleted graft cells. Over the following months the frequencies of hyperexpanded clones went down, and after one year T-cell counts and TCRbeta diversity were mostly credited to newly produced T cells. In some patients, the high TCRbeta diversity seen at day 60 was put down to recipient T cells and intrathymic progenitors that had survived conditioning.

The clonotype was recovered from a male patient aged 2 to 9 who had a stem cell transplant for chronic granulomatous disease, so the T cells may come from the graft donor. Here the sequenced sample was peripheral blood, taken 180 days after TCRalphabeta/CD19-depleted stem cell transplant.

CDR3 sequence: CASRPNTLIAGGANTGELFF. The DNA sequence is as follows: TGTGCCAGCAGGCCTAACACCCTCATAGCGGGAGGAGCGAACACCGGGGAGCTGTTTTTT. This sequence uses TRBV11-1 and TRBJ2-2, with 10 bases in between that match TRBD2. Sequences SGHAT (CDR1) and FQDESV (CDR2) are obtained from the germline V gene (reference sequence). Trimming leaves V shorter by 6 bases and J shorter by 0 bases, with the junction holding 16 bases beyond the gene matches. Reading from cysteine to phenylalanine, the CDR3 counts 20 amino acids. Only the CDR3 region is kept as DNA, spanning 60 bases read in frame from base 1.